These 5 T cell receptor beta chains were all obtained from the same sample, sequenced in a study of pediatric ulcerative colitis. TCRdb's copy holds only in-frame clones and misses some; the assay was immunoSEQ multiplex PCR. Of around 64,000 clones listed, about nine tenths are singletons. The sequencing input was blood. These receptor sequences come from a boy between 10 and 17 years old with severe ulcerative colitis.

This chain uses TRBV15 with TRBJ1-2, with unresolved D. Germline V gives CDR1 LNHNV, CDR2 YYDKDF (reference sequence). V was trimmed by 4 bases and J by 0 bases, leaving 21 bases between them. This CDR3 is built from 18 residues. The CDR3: CATSTASLPSGPNYGYTF. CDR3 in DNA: TGTGCCACCAGCACTGCCAGCCTTCCAAGCGGCCCTAACTATGGCTACACCTTC. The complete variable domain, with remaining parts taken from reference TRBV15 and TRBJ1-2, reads DAMVIQNPRYQVTQFGKPVTLSCSQTLNHNVMYWYQQKSSQAPKLLFHYYDKDFNNEADTPDNFQSRRPNTSFCFLDIRSPGLGDTAMYLCATSTASLPSGPNYGYTFGSGTRLTVV.

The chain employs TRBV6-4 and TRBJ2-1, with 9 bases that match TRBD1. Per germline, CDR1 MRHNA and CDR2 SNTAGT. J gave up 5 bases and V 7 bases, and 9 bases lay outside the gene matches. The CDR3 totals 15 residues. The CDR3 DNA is TGTGCCAGCAACTCCCGGGACAGGGCCAACAATGAGCAGTTCTTC. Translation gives CASNSRDRANNEQFF.

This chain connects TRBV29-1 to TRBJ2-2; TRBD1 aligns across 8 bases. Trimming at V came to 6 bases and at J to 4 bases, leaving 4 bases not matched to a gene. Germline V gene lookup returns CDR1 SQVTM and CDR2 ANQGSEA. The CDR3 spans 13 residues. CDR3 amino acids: CSVGTGGTGELFF. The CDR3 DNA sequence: TGCAGCGTCGGAACAGGGGGCACCGGGGAGCTGTTTTTT.

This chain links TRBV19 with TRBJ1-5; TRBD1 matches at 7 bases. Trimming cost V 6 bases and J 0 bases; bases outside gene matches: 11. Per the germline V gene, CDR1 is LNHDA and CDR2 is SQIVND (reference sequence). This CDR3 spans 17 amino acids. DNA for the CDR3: TGTGCCAGTAGACCCACCGGACAGGACGTTAGCAATCAGCCCCAGCATTTT. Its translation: CASRPTGQDVSNQPQHF.

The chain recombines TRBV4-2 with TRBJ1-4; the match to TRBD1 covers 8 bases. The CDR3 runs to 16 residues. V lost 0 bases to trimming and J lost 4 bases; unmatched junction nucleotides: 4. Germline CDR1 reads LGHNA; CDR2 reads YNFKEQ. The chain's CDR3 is CASSQEQDRVNEKLFF. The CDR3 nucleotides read TGTGCCAGCAGCCAAGAACAGGACAGGGTTAATGAAAAACTGTTTTTT.